The subject of this entry is one T cell receptor (beta chain). This sample is part of a study of T cells in Graves' hyperthyroidism and ophthalmopathy. Amplified TCR beta CDR3 regions derived from RNA transcripts. HTBI primers were employed in a first-round RT-PCR of the TCR CDR3. TCRdb used MiXCR to reprocess the multiplex PCR reads, holding one entry per CDR3 protein. The sample has under 450,000 distinct CDR3 sequences, 15% to 18% seen once. V was pared by 5 bases and J by 4 bases, with 11 bases of the junction left unmatched. The length of the CDR3 is 17 residues. The chain uses TRBV12-3 or TRBV12-4 and TRBJ2-6; 7 nucleotides agree with TRBD1. The TCR comes from a woman between 18 and 29 years old with Graves' hyperthyroidism. Sequencing was done on a sample of blood. CDR3 DNA: TGTGCCAGCAGTAGCAGACGGGACAGAACCGGGGCCAACGTCCTGACTTTC. Encoded protein: CASSSRRDRTGANVLTF.